The clone carrying this T cell receptor (beta chain) has a single count. CDR1 is LNHDA and CDR2 is SQIVND in the germline V gene (reference sequence). CDR3 size: 15 residues. J was trimmed by 9 bases and V by 1 base; bases with no gene match: 6. This sample stems from a study of blood T cell repertoires in COVID-19. On the study more broadly: Both acute and convalescent COVID-19 samples were obtained from the United States, Italy and Spain. T cells, B-cell-depleted T cells, or PBMCs provided the cDNA or gDNA that served as material.

As originally analysed: Using reference gene primer amplification, nucleated cell counts were estimated. The protocol was immunoSEQ multiplex PCR, while the TCRdb copy is restricted to in-frame clones and leaves out a portion. V and J calls and clone size come straight from that table; D and trimming were deduced from the DNA. In the table there are approximately 280,000 clones, about nine tenths of which are singletons. The chain employs TRBV19 and TRBJ2-1; 10 positions match TRBD2. The receptor's source is a woman aged 55-69 years with acute or convalescent COVID-19. The sample consisted of peripheral blood. The CDR3 reads CASSIASSGGLEQFF. CDR3 nucleotides: TGTGCCAGTAGTATAGCGAGTAGCGGGGGGCTTGAGCAGTTCTTC. Variable domain in full (rest from reference TRBV19 and TRBJ2-1): DGGITQSPKYLFRKEGQNVTLSCEQNLNHDAMYWYRQDPGQGLRLIYYSQIVNDFQKGDIAEGYSVSREKKESFPLTVTSAQKNPTAFYLCASSIASSGGLEQFFGPGTRLTVL.